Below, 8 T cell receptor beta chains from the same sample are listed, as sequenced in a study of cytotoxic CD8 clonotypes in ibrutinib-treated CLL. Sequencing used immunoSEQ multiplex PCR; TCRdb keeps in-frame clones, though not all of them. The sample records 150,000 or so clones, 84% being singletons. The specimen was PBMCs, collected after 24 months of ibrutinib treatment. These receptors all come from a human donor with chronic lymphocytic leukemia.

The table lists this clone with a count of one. CDR3 DNA: TGTGCCAGCAGTTACGGGGGACAGGGGAGTAACTATGGCTACACCTTC. Its protein is CASSYGGQGSNYGYTF. The V call is TRBV6-6, the J call TRBJ1-2, with 10 bases aligning to TRBD1. CDR1 and CDR2 (germline): MNHNY, SVGAGI (reference sequence). V lost 2 bases to trimming and J lost 1 base; unmatched junction nucleotides: 4. This CDR3 spans 16 amino acids.

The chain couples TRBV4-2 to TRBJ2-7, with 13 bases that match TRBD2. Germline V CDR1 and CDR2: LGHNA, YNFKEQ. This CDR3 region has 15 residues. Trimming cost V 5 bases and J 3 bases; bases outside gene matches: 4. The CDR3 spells CASSTRTSGSYEQYF. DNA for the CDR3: TGTGCCAGCAGCACCCGGACTAGCGGGAGCTACGAGCAGTACTTC.

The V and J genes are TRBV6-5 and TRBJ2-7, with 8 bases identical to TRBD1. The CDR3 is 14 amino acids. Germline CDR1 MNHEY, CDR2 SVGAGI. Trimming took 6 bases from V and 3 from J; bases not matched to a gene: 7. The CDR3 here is CASSRGQGHYEQYF. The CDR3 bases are TGTGCCAGCAGCCGTGGACAGGGACACTACGAGCAGTACTTC.

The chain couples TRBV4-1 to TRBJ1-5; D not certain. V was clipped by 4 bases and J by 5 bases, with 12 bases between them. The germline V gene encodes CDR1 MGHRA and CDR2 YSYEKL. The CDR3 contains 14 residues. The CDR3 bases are TGCGCCAGCAGCCTTACCGGGTCACATCAGCCCCAGCATTTT. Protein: CASSLTGSHQPQHF.

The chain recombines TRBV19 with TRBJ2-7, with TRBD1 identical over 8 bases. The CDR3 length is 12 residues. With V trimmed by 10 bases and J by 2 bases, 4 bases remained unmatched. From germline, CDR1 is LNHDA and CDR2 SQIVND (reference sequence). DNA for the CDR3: TGTGCCACCGGGACAGGCCCCTACGAGCAGTACTTC. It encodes CATGTGPYEQYF.

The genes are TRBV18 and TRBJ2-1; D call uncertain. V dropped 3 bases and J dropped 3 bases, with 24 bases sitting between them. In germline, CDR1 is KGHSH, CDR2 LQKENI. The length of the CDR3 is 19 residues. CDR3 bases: TGTGCCAGCTCACCTCAGTCGGGTCCCACCCTAACCTACTACAATGAGCAGTTCTTC. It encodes CASSPQSGPTLTYYNEQFF.

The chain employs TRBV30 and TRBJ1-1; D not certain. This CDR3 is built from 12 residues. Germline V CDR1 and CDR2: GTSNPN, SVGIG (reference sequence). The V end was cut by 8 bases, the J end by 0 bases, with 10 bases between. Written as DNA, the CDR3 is TGTGCCGGGAATTGGGTGAACACTGAAGCTTTCTTT. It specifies CAGNWVNTEAFF.

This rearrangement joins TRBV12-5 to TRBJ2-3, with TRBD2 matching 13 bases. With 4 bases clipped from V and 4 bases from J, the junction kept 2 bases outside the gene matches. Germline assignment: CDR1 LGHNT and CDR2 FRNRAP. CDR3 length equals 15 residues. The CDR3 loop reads CASGYGTSGADTQYF. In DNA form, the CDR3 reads TGTGCTAGTGGTTATGGGACTAGCGGGGCAGATACGCAGTATTTT.